The rows below give T cell receptor beta chains drawn from one sample of a study of cytomegalovirus exposure and HLA in healthy donors. The protocol was immunoSEQ multiplex PCR, while the TCRdb copy is restricted to in-frame clones and leaves out a portion. Of roughly 160,000 clones listed, almost 80% are singletons. Sequences were obtained from PBMCs. These receptors were collected from a man aged 25 to 40 in good health and CMV-seronegative. The CDR3 runs from the conserved cysteine through the conserved F or W. The D gene is left open where the match is weak. Size tells how often a clone was seen (once, few, many) or the class of an expanded clone, and some rows leave it out.

abundance	v_gene	d_gene	j_gene	CDR3aa	CDR3nt
.	TRBV19	.	TRBJ2-5	CASSRDITETQYF	TGTGCCAGTAGCAGGGACATAACGGAGACCCAGTACTTC
.	TRBV7-2	.	TRBJ1-1	CASSLGSGDTTEAFF	TGTGCCAGCAGCTTGGGGTCAGGGGATACGACTGAAGCTTTCTTT
.	TRBV5-1	.	TRBJ2-1	CASSSVQGLSEFF	TGCGCCAGCAGCTCGGTCCAGGGTTTGAGTGAGTTCTTC
.	TRBV20-1	.	TRBJ2-7	CSAPGPGEQYF	TGCAGTGCTCCCGGCCCGGGGGAGCAGTACTTC
.	TRBV4-1	.	TRBJ1-1	CASSRSSSQGNTEAFF	TGCGCCAGCAGCCGTTCAAGTAGTCAGGGAAATACTGAAGCTTTCTTT
.	TRBV7-9	TRBD1	TRBJ2-5	CASSLSARGETQYF	TGTGCCAGCAGCTTAAGTGCCAGGGGGGAGACCCAGTACTTC
once	TRBV4-3	TRBD2	TRBJ2-1	CASSHEIAGSYNEQFF	TGCGCCAGCAGCCACGAAATAGCGGGAAGCTACAATGAGCAGTTCTTC
.	TRBV28	.	TRBJ1-2	CASSFGEFGYGYTF	TGTGCCAGCAGTTTCGGGGAGTTTGGCTATGGCTACACCTTC
.	TRBV4-1	.	TRBJ1-1	CASSQGGSGAEAFF	TGCGCCAGCAGCCAAGGGGGGTCGGGGGCTGAAGCTTTCTTT
.	TRBV28	TRBD1	TRBJ2-2	CASSPPTGGAGELFF	TGTGCCAGCAGTCCACCGACAGGGGGAGCCGGGGAGCTGTTTTTT
.	TRBV13	TRBD2	TRBJ2-3	CASSPLLAGGPSTQYF	TGTGCCAGCAGCCCCCTCTTAGCGGGGGGGCCCTCAACGCAGTATTTT
.	TRBV7-8	.	TRBJ1-5	CASSPAGPGQPQHF	TGTGCCAGCAGCCCCGCGGGCCCGGGTCAGCCCCAGCATTTT
once	TRBV6-1	TRBD1	TRBJ1-1	CASSIQTGGRTEAFF	TGTGCCAGCAGTATACAAACAGGGGGCCGCACTGAAGCTTTCTTT
.	TRBV7-2	TRBD1	TRBJ2-7	CASSLGRGQYEQYF	TGTGCCAGCAGCTTAGGCAGGGGGCAATACGAGCAGTACTTC
.	TRBV30	.	TRBJ2-5	CAWTRQLQETQYF	TGTGCCTGGACAAGACAGCTCCAAGAGACCCAGTACTTC